One sample yielded the 8 T cell receptor beta chains listed below, sequenced in a study of CXCR3-negative and CXCR3-positive naive CD8 T cells. Study observations and caveats: Researchers report that CXCR3-positive naive cells carry more hydrophobic TRB CDR3s than CXCR3-negative naive cells.

cDNA libraries for TRB were generated by 5' RACE incorporating UMI labels. After re-calling the 5' RACE reads, TCRdb lists one entry per CDR3 protein, DNA absent. The sample's table shows a few thousand distinct CDR3 sequences. These TCRs are of unknown antigen specificity. Sample: naive CXCR3+ CD8+ T cells from blood. Subset defined: CD45RO-CCR7+CD27+CD95- naive CD8+ T cells expressing CXCR3 (TNR3+). These receptors were taken from a human donor in good health. Some clones in this sample may be carry-over from other donors' samples.

This clonotype registers medium-sized by frequency. The chain uses TRBV30 and TRBJ2-7; TCRdb calls TRBD1, which cannot be checked without DNA. CDR1 and CDR2 from the germline V gene are GTSNPN and SVGIG (reference sequence). This CDR3 contains 14 residues. This CDR3 reads CAWNPRWGNYEQYF.

This chain connects TRBV28 to TRBJ2-7; TCRdb names TRBD2, which stays unverified in the absence of DNA. The CDR3 covers 14 residues. CDR1 and CDR2 from the germline V gene are MDHEN and SYDVKM. The CDR3 spells CASTWGTASYEQYF.

The chain couples TRBV6-5 to TRBJ2-7; TCRdb's assignment of TRBD1 cannot be checked, as there is no DNA. From germline, CDR1 is MNHEY and CDR2 SVGAGI. The CDR3 is 14 amino acids. This chain's CDR3 is CASSLNGDEGEQYF.

This chain joins TRBV2 and TRBJ2-7. Germline V gene lookup returns CDR1 SNHLY and CDR2 FYNNEI. The CDR3 consists of 15 residues. The chain's CDR3 is CASRETDRGSYEQYF.

The chain uses TRBV9 and TRBJ1-1; with no DNA, the TCRdb D assignment of TRBD1 cannot be verified. In germline, CDR1 is SGDLS, CDR2 YYNGEE. There are 12 residues in the CDR3. The CDR3 reads CASSVQDGGAFF. The whole variable domain, remainder taken from reference TRBV9 and TRBJ1-1, is DSGVTQTPKHLITATGQRVTLRCSPRSGDLSVYWYQQSLDQGLQFLIQYYNGEERAKGNILERFSAQQFPDLHSELNLSSLELGDSALYFCASSVQDGGAFFGQGTRLTVV.

Measured by frequency, this clonotype is medium-sized (0.01 to 0.1%). This chain connects TRBV14 to TRBJ2-5. This CDR3 has 11 amino acids. The germline gives CDR1 SGHDN, CDR2 FVKESK. The CDR3 loop is CASSQGVTQYF.

The rearrangement uses TRBV14 and TRBJ1-6. CDR1 and CDR2 from the germline V gene are SGHDN and FVKESK. The CDR3 extends over 15 amino acids. The CDR3 region is CASSLLGPRNSPLHF.

The chain is built from TRBV7-2 and TRBJ1-2; as DNA is missing, the TRBD1 call by TCRdb cannot be tested. Per germline, CDR1 SGHTA and CDR2 FQGNSA. This CDR3 has 12 residues. The CDR3 protein is CASSLGQYGYTF.